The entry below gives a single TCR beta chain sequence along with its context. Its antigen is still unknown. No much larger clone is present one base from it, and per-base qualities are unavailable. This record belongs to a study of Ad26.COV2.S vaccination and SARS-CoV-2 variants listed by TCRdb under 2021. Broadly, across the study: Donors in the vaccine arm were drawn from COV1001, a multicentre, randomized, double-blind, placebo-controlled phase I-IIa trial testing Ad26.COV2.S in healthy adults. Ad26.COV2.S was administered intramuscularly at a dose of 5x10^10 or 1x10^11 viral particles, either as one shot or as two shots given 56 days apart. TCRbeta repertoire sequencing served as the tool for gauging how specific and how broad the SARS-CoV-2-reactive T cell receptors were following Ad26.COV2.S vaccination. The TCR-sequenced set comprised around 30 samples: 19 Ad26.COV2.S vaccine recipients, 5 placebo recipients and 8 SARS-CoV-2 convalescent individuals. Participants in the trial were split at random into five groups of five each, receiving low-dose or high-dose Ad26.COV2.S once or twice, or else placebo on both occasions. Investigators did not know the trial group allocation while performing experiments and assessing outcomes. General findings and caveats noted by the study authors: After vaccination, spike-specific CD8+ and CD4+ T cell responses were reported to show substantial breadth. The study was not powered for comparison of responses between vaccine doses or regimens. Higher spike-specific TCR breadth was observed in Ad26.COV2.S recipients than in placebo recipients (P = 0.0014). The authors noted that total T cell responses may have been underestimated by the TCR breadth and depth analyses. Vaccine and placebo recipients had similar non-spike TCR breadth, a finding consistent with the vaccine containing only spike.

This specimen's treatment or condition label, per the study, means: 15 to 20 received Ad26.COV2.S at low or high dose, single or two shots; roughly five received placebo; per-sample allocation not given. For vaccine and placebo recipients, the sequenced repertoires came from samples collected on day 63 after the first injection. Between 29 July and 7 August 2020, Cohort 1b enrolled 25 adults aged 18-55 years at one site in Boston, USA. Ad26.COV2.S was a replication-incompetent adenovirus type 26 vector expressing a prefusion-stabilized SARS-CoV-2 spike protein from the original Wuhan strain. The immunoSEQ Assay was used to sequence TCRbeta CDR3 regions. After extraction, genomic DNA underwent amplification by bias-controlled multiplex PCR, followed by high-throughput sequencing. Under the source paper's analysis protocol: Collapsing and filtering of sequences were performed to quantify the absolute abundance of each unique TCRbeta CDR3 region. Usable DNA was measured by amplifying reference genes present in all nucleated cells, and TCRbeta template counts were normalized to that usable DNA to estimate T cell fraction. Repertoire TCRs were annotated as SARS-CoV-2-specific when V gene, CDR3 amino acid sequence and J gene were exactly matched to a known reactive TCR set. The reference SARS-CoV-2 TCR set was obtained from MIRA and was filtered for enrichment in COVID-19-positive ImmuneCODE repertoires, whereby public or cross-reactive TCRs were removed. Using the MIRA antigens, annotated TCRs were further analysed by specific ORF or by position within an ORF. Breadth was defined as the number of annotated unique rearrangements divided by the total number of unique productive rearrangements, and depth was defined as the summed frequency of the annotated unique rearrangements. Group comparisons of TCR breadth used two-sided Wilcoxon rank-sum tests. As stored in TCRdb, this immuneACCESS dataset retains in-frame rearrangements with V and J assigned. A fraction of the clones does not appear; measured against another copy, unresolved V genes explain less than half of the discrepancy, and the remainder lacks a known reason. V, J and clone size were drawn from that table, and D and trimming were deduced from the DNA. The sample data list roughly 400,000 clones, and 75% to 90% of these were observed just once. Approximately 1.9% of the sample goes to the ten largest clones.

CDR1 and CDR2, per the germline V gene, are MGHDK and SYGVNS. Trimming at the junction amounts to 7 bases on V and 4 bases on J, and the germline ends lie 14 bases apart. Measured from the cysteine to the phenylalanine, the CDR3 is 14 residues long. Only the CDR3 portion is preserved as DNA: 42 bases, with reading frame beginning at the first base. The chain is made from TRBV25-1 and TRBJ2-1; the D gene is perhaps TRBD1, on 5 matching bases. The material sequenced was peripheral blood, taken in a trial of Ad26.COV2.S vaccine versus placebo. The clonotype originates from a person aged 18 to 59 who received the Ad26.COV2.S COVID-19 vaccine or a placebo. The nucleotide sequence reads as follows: TGTGCCAGCACCGAACCAGGGAATTACAATGAGCAGTTCTTC. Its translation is CASTEPGNYNEQFF.